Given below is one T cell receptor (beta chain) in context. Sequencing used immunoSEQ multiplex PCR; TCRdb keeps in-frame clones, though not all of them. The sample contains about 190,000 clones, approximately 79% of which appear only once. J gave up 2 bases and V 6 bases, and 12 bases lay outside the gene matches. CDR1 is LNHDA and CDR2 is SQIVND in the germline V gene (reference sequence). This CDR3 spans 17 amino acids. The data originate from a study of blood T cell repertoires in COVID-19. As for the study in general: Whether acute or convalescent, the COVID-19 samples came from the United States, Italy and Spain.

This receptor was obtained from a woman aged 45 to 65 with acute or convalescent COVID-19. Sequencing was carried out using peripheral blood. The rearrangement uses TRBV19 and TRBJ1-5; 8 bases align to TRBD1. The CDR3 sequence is CASRLQGGSRGNQPQHF. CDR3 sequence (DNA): TGTGCCAGTAGGCTACAGGGGGGGTCCCGCGGCAATCAGCCCCAGCATTTT.